The present T cell receptor beta chain was sequenced within a study of T cells in Graves' hyperthyroidism and ophthalmopathy. Across the whole study: The blood sample was taken at first diagnosis, before treatment began.

In germline, CDR1 is SGHRS, CDR2 YFSETQ. Trimming took off 0 bases at V and 4 bases at J, with 8 bases between the two ends. This CDR3 has 14 residues. Amplification yielded TCR beta CDR3 regions, with RNA transcripts as the source. The HTBI primer set was used in a first-round RT-PCR of the TCR CDR3. TCRdb passed the multiplex PCR reads through MiXCR, listing each CDR3 protein once. Of around 300,000 distinct CDR3 sequences listed, roughly 13% are singletons. This clonotype was counted ten times or more. Its antigen is still unknown. Whole-study findings and limits: Among thyroid clonotypes expanded above 0.001, most also appeared in blood. Progression to ophthalmopathy was predicted a median of 6.5 months early.

This TCR derives from a woman aged 40-49 years with Graves' ophthalmopathy. What was sequenced was blood. The gene calls are TRBV5-1 and TRBJ1-5; D ambiguous. CDR3 in amino acids: CASSLEGRNQPQHF. The DNA of the CDR3 is TGCGCCAGCAGCTTGGAGGGCAGAAATCAGCCCCAGCATTTT.